The clone carrying this T cell receptor beta chain was seen repeatedly, ten times or more. Antigen specificity is unknown. This entry is derived from a study of identical twins. Whole-study findings and limits: Twin pairs' shared out-of-frame alpha sequences were enriched in low generation probability. The study based its conclusions on cross-sectional statistical analysis and did not follow the same donors.

Each CDR3 protein gets one entry after TCRdb re-called the 5' RACE reads with MiXCR. The table includes a few hundred thousand distinct CDR3 sequences, roughly 8% detected once. With 3 bases removed from V and 8 bases from J, the gap between germline ends came to 11 bases. This CDR3 is built from 13 residues. The germline V gene has CDR1 LGHNA and CDR2 YSLEER. The sample also formed part of further work on yellow fever vaccine responses in identical twins.

The receptor was isolated from a woman aged 18-35 years in good health. The chain links TRBV4-3 to TRBJ2-1; D gene ambiguous. Sequenced input: CD8+ T cells sorted from blood. In nucleotides, the CDR3 is TGCGCCAGCAGCCACCTCGGAAGGGATGAGCAGTTCTTC. It yields the protein CASSHLGRDEQFF.